One and the same sample provided the 14 T cell receptor beta chains below, sequenced in a study of blood T cell repertoires in COVID-19. Measured with immunoSEQ multiplex PCR; TCRdb has only the in-frame clones, and not every one. The sample yields fewer than 200,000 clones, roughly 80% seen once. Sequencing was done on a sample of PBMCs or T cells enriched from blood (not recorded which). The receptors stem from a woman in her forties or fifties who had recovered from COVID-19.

The chain uses TRBV7-2 and TRBJ2-5; 11 nucleotides match TRBD2. The trim removed 1 base at V and 5 bases at J, leaving 9 bases unmatched. The CDR3 spans 17 residues. CDR1 is SGHTA and CDR2 is FQGNSA in the germline V gene. The CDR3 DNA sequence: TGTGCCAGCAGCTTAGTCGTTAGCGGGAGGGCGGGGGAGACCCAGTACTTC. This gives the protein CASSLVVSGRAGETQYF.

The chain uses TRBV7-8 and TRBJ2-3; 9 bases agree with TRBD2. The CDR3 loop spans 16 amino acids. The V gene end was trimmed by 5 bases and the J gene end by 5 bases; junction bases not matched to a gene: 11. Per germline, CDR1 SGHVS and CDR2 FQNEAQ. The CDR3 bases are TGTGCCAGCAGCGCGAGGACTAGCGTGAGAGGAGATACGCAGTATTTT. Protein product: CASSARTSVRGDTQYF.

This clone came up once. V usage is TRBV27 and J usage is TRBJ2-7; weak D call: TRBD1 (6 bases). In germline, CDR1 is MNHEY, CDR2 SMNVEV (reference sequence). The CDR3 has 15 residues. V was pared by 6 bases and J by 4 bases, with 19 bases between. CDR3 loop: CASSPTGSLSYEQYV. The CDR3 DNA reads as TGTGCCAGCAGCCCTACAGGGAGCCTAAGTTACGAGCAGTACGTC.

This clone was seen just once. The chain couples TRBV2 to TRBJ1-4; 9 bases agree with TRBD1. The ends lost 7 bases at V and 3 bases at J; junction bases unmatched: 9. The germline CDR1 and CDR2 sequences are SNHLY and FYNNEI. The CDR3 runs 16 residues. The CDR3 here is CASKGQGLLANEKLFF. The DNA for the CDR3 is TGTGCCAGCAAGGGACAGGGACTATTGGCTAATGAAAAACTGTTTTTT.

The chain recombines TRBV7-9 with TRBJ2-2; TRBD2 matches 9 bases. Per the germline V gene, CDR1 is SEHNR and CDR2 is FQNEAQ (reference sequence). V lost 4 bases to trimming and J lost 0 bases; unmatched junction nucleotides: 3. The CDR3 loop spans 16 amino acids. CDR3 protein: CASSYPSGTNTGELFF. The CDR3 bases are TGTGCCAGCAGCTACCCTAGCGGGACGAACACCGGGGAGCTGTTTTTT. Complete variable domain (other parts from reference TRBV7-9 and TRBJ2-2): DTGVSQNPRHKITKRGQNVTFRCDPISEHNRLYWYRQTLGQGPEFLTYFQNEAQLEKSRLLSDRFSAERPKGSFSTLEIQRTEQGDSAMYLCASSYPSGTNTGELFFGEGSRLTVL.

V usage is TRBV25-1 and J usage is TRBJ1-2; 8 nucleotides align to TRBD1. The J segment lost 3 bases and the V segment lost 2 bases, leaving 11 bases of the junction unmatched. CDR3 size: 17 residues. Per germline, CDR1 MGHDK and CDR2 SYGVNS. The CDR3 nucleotides read TGTGCCAGCAGTGAACCGGCAGGGGGCCCTGGGGACTATGGCTACACCTTC. Protein: CASSEPAGGPGDYGYTF.

The CDR3 region is CASSEAVRGTLYEQYV. For the CDR3, the DNA is TGTGCCAGCAGTGAAGCAGTGCGGGGCACCCTCTACGAGCAGTACGTC. The chain carries TRBV6-1 and TRBJ2-7; D may be TRBD2 (6 bases). From germline, CDR1 is MNHNS and CDR2 SASEGT. V was clipped by 0 bases and J by 3 bases, with 15 bases between them. The CDR3 is 16 amino acids.

The chain has TRBV2 and TRBJ1-1; 7 bases align to TRBD1. Germline CDR1 is SNHLY and CDR2 is FYNNEI. Unmatched junction bases numbered 9, after V lost 6 bases and J lost 5 bases. The CDR3 has 14 residues. CDR3 nucleotides: TGTGCCAGCAGGGACAGGACGACTAGGACTGAAGCTTTCTTT. This codes for CASRDRTTRTEAFF.

The sample holds a few counts of this clone. The chain uses TRBV4-1 and TRBJ1-5, with a tentative D call TRBD1 (5 bases). The V gene lost 0 bases and the J gene lost 4 bases, with 13 bases spanning the gap. The CDR3 totals 16 residues. Germline V gene lookup returns CDR1 MGHRA and CDR2 YSYEKL. CDR3 nucleotides: TGCGCCAGCAGCCAAGATCAAGGGGAGGGGAATCAGCCCCAGCATTTT. This encodes CASSQDQGEGNQPQHF.

J is TRBJ2-2 and V is TRBV4-1; tentatively, D is TRBD2 (5 bases). The CDR3 has 14 amino acids. Germline V lookup: CDR1 MGHRA, CDR2 YSYEKL. V was cut by 2 bases and J by 1 base, with 5 bases left in between. CDR3: CASSQRGNTGELFF. Written as DNA, the CDR3 is TGCGCCAGCAGCCAACGGGGGAACACCGGGGAGCTGTTTTTT.

The chain links TRBV11-2 to TRBJ1-4; the D gene is possibly TRBD1 (5 bases). The CDR3 has 16 residues. Per the germline V gene, CDR1 is SGHAT and CDR2 is FQNNGV. The V end lost 5 bases, the J end lost 8 bases, and 21 bases lay between the germline ends. The CDR3 nucleotides read TGTGCCAGCAGCCACCGGGGGGGTAGGCAGAACGAAAAACTGTTTTTT. Translating it yields CASSHRGGRQNEKLFF.

This chain links TRBV11-2 with TRBJ2-7; 7 bases match TRBD1. The germline gives CDR1 SGHAT, CDR2 FQNNGV. The CDR3 runs 13 residues. J gave up 5 bases and V 5 bases, and 6 bases lay outside the gene matches. In DNA form, the CDR3 reads TGTGCCAGCAGCCTTCGACAGGGTCACGAGCAGTACGTC. As protein: CASSLRQGHEQYV.

This clone was observed a single time. V usage is TRBV2 and J usage is TRBJ2-7; possible D gene TRBD2, 5 bases. Germline CDR1 SNHLY, CDR2 FYNNEI. The CDR3 runs 15 residues. Between the trimmed V and J ends, which lost 4 bases and 0 bases, there was a span of 13 bases. The CDR3 region is CASSANSVFSYEQYV. The CDR3 nucleotides read TGTGCCAGCAGTGCGAATAGCGTTTTCTCCTACGAGCAGTACGTC.

This chain joins TRBV3-1 (or the pseudogene TRBV3-2) and TRBJ1-4; no clear D gene. The CDR3 contains 14 residues. Trimming shortened V by 4 bases and J by 3 bases, and 9 bases separated the two germline ends. Per the germline V gene, CDR1 is LGHDT and CDR2 is YNNKEL (reference sequence). Written as DNA, the CDR3 is TGTGCCAGCAGCCGCCGGGGAGCTAATGAAAAACTGTTTTTT. Its protein is CASSRRGANEKLFF.